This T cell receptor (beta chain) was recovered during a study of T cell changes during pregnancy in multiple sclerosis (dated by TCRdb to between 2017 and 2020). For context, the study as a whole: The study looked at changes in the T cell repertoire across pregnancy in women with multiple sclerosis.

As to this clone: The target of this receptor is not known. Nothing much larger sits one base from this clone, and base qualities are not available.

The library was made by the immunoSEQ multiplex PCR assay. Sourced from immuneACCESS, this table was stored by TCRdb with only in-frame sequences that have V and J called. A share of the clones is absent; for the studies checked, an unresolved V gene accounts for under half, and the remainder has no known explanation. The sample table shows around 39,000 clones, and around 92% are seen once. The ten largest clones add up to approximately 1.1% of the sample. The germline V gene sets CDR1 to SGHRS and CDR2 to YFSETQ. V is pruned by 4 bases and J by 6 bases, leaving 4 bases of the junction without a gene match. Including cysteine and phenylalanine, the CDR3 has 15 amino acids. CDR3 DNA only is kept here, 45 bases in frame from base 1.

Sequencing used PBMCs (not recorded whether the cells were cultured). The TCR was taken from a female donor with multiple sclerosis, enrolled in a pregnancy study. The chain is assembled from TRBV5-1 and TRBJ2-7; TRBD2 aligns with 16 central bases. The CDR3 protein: CASSPGTSGRGEQYF. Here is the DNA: TGCGCCAGCAGCCCGGGGACTAGCGGGAGGGGCGAGCAGTACTTC. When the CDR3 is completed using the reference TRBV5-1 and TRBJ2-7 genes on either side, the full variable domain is KAGVTQTPRYLIKTRGQQVTLSCSPISGHRSVSWYQQTPGQGLQFLFEYFSETQRNKGNFPGRFSGRQFSNSRSEMNVSTLELGDSALYLCASSPGTSGRGEQYFGPGTRLTVT.